The source of this T cell receptor (beta chain) is a study of neurological immune-mediated disorders. Study observations and caveats: Private repertoires in all groups were suggested by the absence of shared CDR3 amino acid sequences among expanded clones across subjects. Falling below healthy controls, multiple sclerosis showed the least TCR clonal expansion, while HTLV-1-associated myelopathy showed the most.

This clonotype was found many times. Its antigen is undetermined. TCRdb re-called the 5' RACE reads with MiXCR, one entry per CDR3 protein. Of about 77,000 distinct CDR3 sequences listed, around a tenth are singletons. This clonotype was obtained from a man aged 45-60 years in good health. Sequencing input: PBMCs.

CDR3 sequence (DNA): TGTGCCAGCAGTTCCCGGGCAGGGGGCCGAGTAACTGAAGCTTTCTTT. It is translated as CASSSRAGGRVTEAFF. The rearrangement links TRBV27 to TRBJ1-1; 8 bases match TRBD1. Losses at the gene ends were 4 bases for V and 5 bases for J; bases not matched to a gene: 12. Germline V gives CDR1 MNHEY, CDR2 SMNVEV (reference sequence). This CDR3 has 16 residues.